This T cell receptor beta chain was sequenced in a study of blood T cell repertoires in COVID-19. Study at large: Samples taken during acute and convalescent COVID-19 were collected in the United States, Italy and Spain. PBMCs, B-cell-depleted T cells, or T cells were the source of the cDNA or gDNA that made up the material.

Germline assignment: CDR1 SGHVS and CDR2 FNYEAQ. The CDR3 extends over 14 amino acids. V was shortened by 1 base and J by 4 bases, with 9 bases between the two germline ends. Original handling: Estimation of nucleated cell counts relied on the amplification of reference gene primers. Clones were sequenced by immunoSEQ multiplex PCR, and TCRdb holds only the in-frame ones, with some missing. V and J calls and clone size are those listed in that table; D and trimming were worked out from the DNA. The table has 150,000 to 200,000 clones, about 88% seen once. Input material: peripheral blood. V usage is TRBV7-6 and J usage is TRBJ2-3; D is unclear. The sequence was collected from a man in his 70s with active or convalescent COVID-19. The CDR3 bases are TGTGCCAGCAGCTTAGGGGCTCTGGCAGATACGCAGTATTTT. It specifies CASSLGALADTQYF.